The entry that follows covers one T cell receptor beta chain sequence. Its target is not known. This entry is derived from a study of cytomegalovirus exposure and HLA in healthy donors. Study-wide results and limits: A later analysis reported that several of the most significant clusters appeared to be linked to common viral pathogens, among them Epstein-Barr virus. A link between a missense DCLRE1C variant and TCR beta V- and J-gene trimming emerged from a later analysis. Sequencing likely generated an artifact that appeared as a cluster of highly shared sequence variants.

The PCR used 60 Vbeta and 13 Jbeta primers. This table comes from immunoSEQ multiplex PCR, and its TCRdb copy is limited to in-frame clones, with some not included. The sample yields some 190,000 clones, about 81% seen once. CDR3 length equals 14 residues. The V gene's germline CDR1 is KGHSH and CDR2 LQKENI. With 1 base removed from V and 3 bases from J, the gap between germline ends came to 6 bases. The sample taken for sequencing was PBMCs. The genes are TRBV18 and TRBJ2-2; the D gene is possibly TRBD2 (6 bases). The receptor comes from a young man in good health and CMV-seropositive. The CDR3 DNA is TGTGCCAGCTCACCACGGGGGGACACCGGGGAGCTGTTTTTT. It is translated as CASSPRGDTGELFF.